Shown below are 27 T cell receptor beta chains from a single sample sequenced in a study of shared clonotypes between healthy human individuals. Clones were sequenced by immunoSEQ multiplex PCR, and TCRdb holds only the in-frame ones, with some missing. The sample includes roughly 2.1 million clones, about 92% of them seen just once. Naive CD8 cells, CD45RO-negative and positively selected for CCR7, excluded terminally differentiated effector memory CD45RA+ cells. The source material was naive CD8+ T cells from PBMCs. The receptor source for this set is a young man in good health. Some clones in this sample may be carry-over from other donors' samples.

The DNA for the CDR3 is TGTGCCAGCAGCCCTATCTGGGACGCGAGGCAGGATGAGCAGTTCTTC. Its translation: CASSPIWDARQDEQFF. This rearrangement joins TRBV11-3 to TRBJ2-1; D may be TRBD1 or TRBD2 (5 bases each). The CDR3 spans 16 residues. Trimming shortened V by 5 bases and J by 8 bases, and 22 bases separated the two germline ends. Germline V lookup: CDR1 SGHNT, CDR2 YENEEA.

The V and J genes are TRBV15 and TRBJ2-7; 10 bases fit TRBD2. This CDR3 has 16 amino acids. Germline values: CDR1 LNHNV, CDR2 YYDKDF (reference sequence). The junction had 6 bases not matched to a gene; V was cut back by 4 bases and J by 0 bases. CDR3 protein: CATSTPSGGSSYEQYF. CDR3 sequence (DNA): TGTGCCACCAGCACCCCTAGCGGGGGAAGCTCCTACGAGCAGTACTTC.

The chain couples TRBV9 to TRBJ2-4, with 8 bases lining up with TRBD1. The V gene end was trimmed by 0 bases and the J gene end by 9 bases; junction bases not matched to a gene: 14. Germline CDR1 is SGDLS and CDR2 is YYNGEE. The CDR3 loop spans 17 amino acids. In DNA, the CDR3 is TGTGCCAGCAGCGTAGCTTCCGGGACAGGCCCGAAAGGCATTCAGTACTTC. It yields the protein CASSVASGTGPKGIQYF.

The rearrangement uses TRBV6-5 and TRBJ2-1; D is unresolved. CDR3 size: 13 residues. V lost 5 bases and J lost 3, with 8 bases in between. CDR1 and CDR2 from the germline V gene are MNHEY and SVGAGI. This CDR3 reads CASSPRRYNEQFF. CDR3 nucleotides: TGTGCCAGCAGTCCACGCCGCTACAATGAGCAGTTCTTC.

This chain joins TRBV9 and TRBJ2-1; TRBD2 aligns across 14 bases. V was pared by 1 base and J by 0 bases, with 12 bases of the junction left unmatched. Germline CDR1 reads SGDLS; CDR2 reads YYNGEE. CDR3 length equals 21 residues. CDR3 in DNA: TGTGCCAGCAGCGTATCTACCGGACTAGCGGGAGGACCGAGCTCCTACAATGAGCAGTTCTTC. Its translation: CASSVSTGLAGGPSSYNEQFF.

This rearrangement joins TRBV19 to TRBJ1-1; 7 positions match TRBD1. CDR1 and CDR2 from the germline V gene are LNHDA and SQIVND (reference sequence). The V gene end was trimmed by 7 bases and the J gene end by 1 base; junction bases not matched to a gene: 6. CDR3 length: 14 residues. The CDR3 region has the DNA TGTGCCAGTACCCGAGGGGGCGAGAACACTGAAGCTTTCTTT. It translates to CASTRGGENTEAFF. The full variable domain, its missing parts supplied by reference TRBV19 and TRBJ1-1, is DGGITQSPKYLFRKEGQNVTLSCEQNLNHDAMYWYRQDPGQGLRLIYYSQIVNDFQKGDIAEGYSVSREKKESFPLTVTSAQKNPTAFYLCASTRGGENTEAFFGQGTRLTVV.

V gene TRBV9 combines with J gene TRBJ1-1; TRBD1 matches 7 bases. Germline assignment: CDR1 SGDLS and CDR2 YYNGEE. The CDR3 runs to 13 residues. Losses at the gene ends were 4 bases for V and 4 bases for J; bases not matched to a gene: 4. Here the CDR3 DNA reads TGTGCCAGCAGCCCCCAGGGGGGCACTGAAGCTTTCTTT. Translating it yields CASSPQGGTEAFF.

J is TRBJ1-2 and V is TRBV6-1, with D perhaps matching TRBD1 (5 bases). The length of the CDR3 is 12 residues. Trimming took 11 bases from V and 7 from J, leaving 17 bases between them. Germline V lookup: CDR1 MNHNS, CDR2 SASEGT. Here the CDR3 reads CAGWRGSGGYTF. The CDR3 coding sequence is TGTGCCGGCTGGAGGGGTTCGGGTGGCTACACCTTC.

V and J are TRBV28 and TRBJ1-1; no firm D call. Trimming took 8 bases from V and 1 from J, leaving 20 bases between them. Per germline, CDR1 MDHEN and CDR2 SYDVKM. The CDR3 has 16 residues. The CDR3 sequence: CASRSLAEKKNTEAFF. The CDR3 DNA is TGTGCCAGCCGGTCGCTTGCGGAAAAGAAGAACACTGAAGCTTTCTTT.

The chain links TRBV7-2 to TRBJ2-7; D possibly corresponds to TRBD2 (6 bases). V shed 5 bases and J shed 0 bases, with 14 bases lying between them. Per the germline V gene, CDR1 is SGHTA and CDR2 is FQGNSA. CDR3 length: 15 residues. CDR3 in amino acids: CASSPGGDSSYEQYF. The CDR3 DNA is TGTGCCAGCAGCCCTGGTGGGGACTCCTCCTACGAGCAGTACTTC.

The chain combines TRBV7-8 with TRBJ2-7; 11 positions agree with TRBD2. Trimming at V came to 6 bases and at J to 2 bases, leaving 9 bases not matched to a gene. CDR1 and CDR2 from the germline V gene are SGHVS and FQNEAQ. The CDR3 loop spans 16 amino acids. The CDR3 DNA sequence: TGTGCCAGCAGGCCAAAGGGACTAGCGGTACCCTACGAGCAGTACTTC. The encoded protein is CASRPKGLAVPYEQYF.

The V and J genes are TRBV28 and TRBJ2-5; D may match TRBD1 or TRBD2 (6 bases each). Germline V gives CDR1 MDHEN, CDR2 SYDVKM. V was trimmed by 0 bases and J by 2 bases, leaving 10 bases between them. This CDR3 is 15 amino acids long. CDR3 bases: TGTGCCAGCAGTTTATGGGGGGGCATTCAAGAGACCCAGTACTTC. Translated, it gives CASSLWGGIQETQYF.

In the case of this clone: The identical CDR3 is also encoded by other nucleotide sequences in the sample. The rearrangement joins TRBV7-6 to TRBJ2-1, with 10 positions matching TRBD1. Looked up from germline, CDR1 is SGHVS and CDR2 is FNYEAQ. The CDR3 extends over 16 amino acids. The V gene end was trimmed by 2 bases and the J gene end by 1 base; junction bases not matched to a gene: 2. In DNA form, the CDR3 reads TGTGCCAGCAGCTTAAGGACAGGGGGGTCCTACAATGAGCAGTTCTTC. Its translation is CASSLRTGGSYNEQFF.

V and J are TRBV27 and TRBJ2-7; 7 nucleotides line up with TRBD2. CDR3 length: 16 amino acids. Trimming cost V 3 bases and J 2 bases; bases outside gene matches: 10. Germline V CDR1 and CDR2: MNHEY, SMNVEV (reference sequence). CDR3 sequence reads: CASSLYWGGGAYEQYF. CDR3 bases: TGTGCCAGCAGTTTGTATTGGGGGGGAGGGGCCTACGAGCAGTACTTC.

This rearrangement joins TRBV27 to TRBJ2-7, with D possibly matching TRBD2 (6 bases). V gave up 6 bases and J gave up 3 bases, with 15 bases separating them. Germline CDR1 is MNHEY and CDR2 is SMNVEV (reference sequence). CDR3 length equals 14 residues. Here the CDR3 DNA reads TGTGCCAGCAGAACCTTTGGGACTGGCTACGAGCAGTACTTC. Amino acids: CASRTFGTGYEQYF.

The chain is built from TRBV10-1 and TRBJ1-2; D call uncertain. The CDR3 contains 13 residues. Per the germline V gene, CDR1 is WNHNN and CDR2 is SYGVQD (reference sequence). V shed 7 bases and J shed 3 bases, with 12 bases lying between them. The CDR3 region is CASTGSRDYGYTF. CDR3 bases: TGCGCCAGCACCGGATCAAGGGACTATGGCTACACCTTC.

The gene calls are TRBV28 and TRBJ1-5; no definite D call. Germline loops: CDR1 MDHEN, CDR2 SYDVKM. V was clipped by 2 bases and J by 0 bases, with 14 bases between them. The CDR3 length is 17 residues. The CDR3 loop is CASSLRATVLSNQPQHF. The DNA of the CDR3 is TGTGCCAGCAGTTTAAGGGCGACGGTGCTTAGCAATCAGCCCCAGCATTTT.

The rearrangement uses TRBV13 and TRBJ2-1, with a possible D match to TRBD2 (5 bases). The CDR3 extends over 15 amino acids. Germline assignment: CDR1 PRHDT and CDR2 FYEKMQ (reference sequence). Trimming shortened V by 5 bases and J by 0 bases, and 11 bases separated the two germline ends. CDR3 region: CASSPRDYSYNEQFF. CDR3 coding DNA: TGTGCCAGCAGCCCTCGGGATTACTCCTACAATGAGCAGTTCTTC.

J is TRBJ1-2 and V is TRBV4-1; weak D call: TRBD1 (6 bases). Trimming removed 1 base at V and 4 bases at J, with 22 bases between. CDR3 length equals 18 residues. Per germline, CDR1 MGHRA and CDR2 YSYEKL. The CDR3 bases are TGCGCCAGCAGCCAAGGGGTCGGGCTACAGGGCACTCTCTATGGCTACACCTTC. It yields the protein CASSQGVGLQGTLYGYTF.

The genes are TRBV25-1 and TRBJ2-5; D possibly corresponds to TRBD2 (5 bases). This CDR3 contains 15 residues. From germline, CDR1 is MGHDK and CDR2 SYGVNS. V was trimmed by 3 bases and J by 2 bases, leaving 13 bases between them. For the CDR3, the DNA is TGTGCCAGCAGTGACTTGGGCGGGCTACAAGAGACCCAGTACTTC. Encoded protein: CASSDLGGLQETQYF.

Of note for this clone: The same CDR3 also results from other DNA sequences found in this sample. The chain carries TRBV19 and TRBJ2-7, with a tentative D call TRBD2 (5 bases). Germline CDR1 reads LNHDA; CDR2 reads SQIVND (reference sequence). Trimming shortened V by 6 bases and J by 1 base, and 10 bases separated the two germline ends. The CDR3 extends over 13 amino acids. The CDR3 reads CASSPRDSYEQYF. DNA of the CDR3: TGTGCCAGTAGCCCGAGGGATTCCTACGAGCAGTACTTC.

V gene TRBV11-2 combines with J gene TRBJ2-6; D not certain. The CDR3 has 16 residues. Germline lookup yields CDR1 SGHAT and CDR2 FQNNGV. V dropped 3 bases and J dropped 0 bases, with 9 bases sitting between them. The CDR3 nucleotides read TGTGCCAGCAGCTTTGGCTCCGTCTCTGGGGCCAACGTCCTGACTTTC. It is translated as CASSFGSVSGANVLTF.

This clone was picked up one time. The chain couples TRBV13 to TRBJ1-5; weak D call: TRBD1 (5 bases). The CDR3 loop spans 17 amino acids. Trimming stripped 5 bases from V and 2 bases from J, with 19 bases between. CDR1 and CDR2 (germline): PRHDT, FYEKMQ (reference sequence). The CDR3 region is CASSLGTGVLGNQPQHF. CDR3 coding DNA: TGTGCCAGCAGCCTGGGGACCGGGGTATTGGGCAATCAGCCCCAGCATTTT.

The rearrangement joins TRBV6-5 to TRBJ2-2, with 7 bases aligning to TRBD2. Germline V lookup: CDR1 MNHEY, CDR2 SVGAGI. The V gene end was trimmed by 2 bases and the J gene end by 5 bases; junction bases not matched to a gene: 5. This CDR3 region has 15 residues. The CDR3 DNA follows: TGTGCCAGCAGTTACGTCCAGGGAGGGACCGGGGAGCTGTTTTTT. This encodes CASSYVQGGTGELFF.

The V gene is TRBV30, the J gene TRBJ2-7; no reliable D call. The V gene's germline CDR1 is GTSNPN and CDR2 SVGIG (reference sequence). V was pared by 6 bases and J by 0 bases, with 6 bases between. CDR3 size: 11 residues. The CDR3 region is CACVSSYEQYF. In DNA, the CDR3 is TGTGCCTGCGTAAGCTCCTACGAGCAGTACTTC. The full variable domain, completed using reference TRBV30 and TRBJ2-7, is SQTIHQWPATLVQPVGSPLSLECTVEGTSNPNLYWYRQAAGRGLQLLFYSVGIGQISSEVPQNLSASRPQDRQFILSSKKLLLSDSGFYLCACVSSYEQYFGPGTRLTVT.

This chain links TRBV6-1 with TRBJ2-7; 12 bases fit TRBD1. The CDR3 spans 16 residues. Trimming removed 6 bases from V and 5 bases from J; junction bases left unmatched: 11. The V gene's germline CDR1 is MNHNS and CDR2 SASEGT. CDR3 nucleotide sequence: TGTGCCAGCAGCGAAAGGGTGGGACAGGGGGCCGACGAGCAGTACTTC. Protein product: CASSERVGQGADEQYF.

The V gene is TRBV5-6, the J gene TRBJ1-5, with D maybe TRBD1 (5 bases). Germline-derived CDR1 and CDR2 are SGHDT and YYEEEE. Trimming took 3 bases from V and 11 from J, leaving 21 bases between them. This CDR3 region has 15 residues. The CDR3 reads CASSSLAALKGSQHF. In DNA, the CDR3 is TGTGCCAGCAGCTCCCTTGCGGCCCTCAAGGGGTCCCAGCATTTT.